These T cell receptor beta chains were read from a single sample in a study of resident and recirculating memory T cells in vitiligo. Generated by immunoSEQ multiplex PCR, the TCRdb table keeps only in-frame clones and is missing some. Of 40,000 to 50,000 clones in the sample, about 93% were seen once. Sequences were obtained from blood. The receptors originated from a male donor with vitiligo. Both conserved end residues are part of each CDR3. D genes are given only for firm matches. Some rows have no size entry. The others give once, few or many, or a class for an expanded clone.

CDR3 protein: CASSFGRGGQPQHF
CDR3 DNA: TGTGCCAGCAGTTTTGGCAGGGGTGGTCAGCCCCAGCATTTT
clone size: NA
J gene: TRBJ1-5
V gene: TRBV27
D gene: NA

CDR3 protein: CAIRATTGGNEQFF
CDR3 DNA: TGTGCCATCAGGGCAACGACAGGGGGCAATGAGCAGTTCTTC
clone size: NA
J gene: TRBJ2-1
V gene: TRBV10-3
D gene: TRBD1

CDR3 protein: CASSPNRGQSYEQYF
CDR3 DNA: TGTGCCAGCAGTCCCAATCGAGGACAGAGCTACGAGCAGTACTTC
clone size: once
J gene: TRBJ2-7
V gene: TRBV6-5
D gene: NA

CDR3 protein: CASSSPRAGGGGYTF
CDR3 DNA: TGTGCCAGCAGCTCCCCTAGGGCTGGAGGAGGTGGCTACACCTTC
clone size: NA
J gene: TRBJ1-2
V gene: TRBV11-2
D gene: NA

CDR3 protein: CASSVAGVVDEQFF
CDR3 DNA: TGTGCCAGCAGTGTGGCGGGGGTAGTCGATGAGCAGTTCTTC
clone size: NA
J gene: TRBJ2-1
V gene: TRBV6-4
D gene: TRBD2

CDR3 protein: CAISPRRTSEQRTKETQYF
CDR3 DNA: TGTGCCATATCCCCCCGCAGGACTAGCGAGCAGAGAACCAAAGAGACCCAGTACTTC
clone size: NA
J gene: TRBJ2-5
V gene: TRBV10-3
D gene: TRBD2

CDR3 protein: CASSPNNGYEQYF
CDR3 DNA: TGTGCCAGCTCACCAAATAACGGGTACGAGCAGTACTTC
clone size: once
J gene: TRBJ2-7
V gene: TRBV18
D gene: NA

CDR3 protein: CASSVDPGQANSPLHF
CDR3 DNA: TGTGCCAGCAGCGTAGACCCCGGACAGGCCAATTCACCCCTCCACTTT
clone size: NA
J gene: TRBJ1-6
V gene: TRBV9
D gene: TRBD1

CDR3 protein: CASSFGGAQTNEKLFF
CDR3 DNA: TGCGCCAGCAGCTTCGGGGGGGCGCAGACTAATGAAAAACTGTTTTTT
clone size: NA
J gene: TRBJ1-4
V gene: TRBV5-1
D gene: NA

CDR3 protein: CASISFQEQFF
CDR3 DNA: TGTGCCAGCATATCATTTCAGGAGCAGTTCTTC
clone size: medium-sized
J gene: TRBJ2-1
V gene: TRBV6-1
D gene: NA

CDR3 protein: CASSQDIGVGANVLTF
CDR3 DNA: TGTGCCAGCAGCCAAGATATCGGGGTTGGGGCCAACGTCCTGACTTTC
clone size: NA
J gene: TRBJ2-6
V gene: TRBV4-2
D gene: NA

CDR3 protein: CASKRGAALTDTQYF
CDR3 DNA: TGTGCCAGCAAGCGAGGAGCGGCCCTCACAGATACGCAGTATTTT
clone size: NA
J gene: TRBJ2-3
V gene: TRBV27
D gene: NA

CDR3 protein: CASTRWEGQPQHF
CDR3 DNA: TGTGCCAGCACCCGCTGGGAGGGCCAGCCCCAGCATTTT
clone size: NA
J gene: TRBJ1-5
V gene: TRBV6-5
D gene: NA

CDR3 protein: CASSLQGTQNTGELFF
CDR3 DNA: TGTGCCAGCAGCTTGCAAGGGACACAAAACACCGGGGAGCTGTTTTTT
clone size: NA
J gene: TRBJ2-2
V gene: TRBV7-3
D gene: NA

CDR3 protein: CASRGTVRTLSGANVLTF
CDR3 DNA: TGTGCCAGTAGAGGGACAGTGAGGACACTCTCTGGGGCCAACGTCCTGACTTTC
clone size: NA
J gene: TRBJ2-6
V gene: TRBV19
D gene: TRBD1

CDR3 protein: CASSQRETSTDTQYF
CDR3 DNA: TGCGCCAGCAGCCAAAGAGAGACTAGCACAGATACGCAGTATTTT
clone size: NA
J gene: TRBJ2-3
V gene: TRBV4-3
D gene: NA

CDR3 protein: CASGGSETQYF
CDR3 DNA: TGTGCCAGCGGGGGGTCAGAGACCCAGTACTTC
clone size: NA
J gene: TRBJ2-5
V gene: TRBV6-6
D gene: NA